Shown below are 30 T cell receptor beta chains from a single sample sequenced in a study of T cells expressing NK-cell markers. TCRdb re-called the 5' RACE reads and gives one entry per CDR3 protein, without DNA. The sample features around 140,000 distinct CDR3 sequences, with less than 15% in its top ten. What was sequenced was blood T cells: a sorted CD56 or NKG2C T cell subset, CD4+ or CD8+ T cells, or bulk PBMC T cells (not recorded which). These receptors all stem from a man between 18 and 29 years old in good health.

The genes are TRBV6-6 and TRBJ2-7; the D call of TRBD1 rests on TCRdb alone, since no DNA is present to check it. The CDR3 length is 12 residues. Germline V lookup: CDR1 MNHNY, CDR2 SVGAGI (reference sequence). The CDR3 sequence: CASSYSETGGYF.

The chain recombines TRBV28 with TRBJ1-5. Germline V gene data show CDR1 as MDHEN and CDR2 as SYDVKM. The CDR3 length is 12 residues. The CDR3 protein is CASSLNTQPQHF.

V usage is TRBV15 and J usage is TRBJ2-5; TCRdb reports TRBD1, a call that lacks DNA to check it against. Per germline, CDR1 LNHNV and CDR2 YYDKDF (reference sequence). The CDR3 loop spans 17 amino acids. The CDR3 loop reads CATSRDYSGTGAETQYF.

The chain has TRBV19 and TRBJ2-5; TCRdb outputs TRBD2, but without DNA this stays unchecked. CDR1 is LNHDA, CDR2 SQIVND, per germline (reference sequence). This CDR3 is 14 amino acids long. The CDR3 here is CASSRAGEGETQYF. Based on the CDR3 plus reference TRBV19 and TRBJ2-5, the full variable domain is DGGITQSPKYLFRKEGQNVTLSCEQNLNHDAMYWYRQDPGQGLRLIYYSQIVNDFQKGDIAEGYSVSREKKESFPLTVTSAQKNPTAFYLCASSRAGEGETQYFGPGTRLLVL.

This sequence joins TRBV7-6 and TRBJ2-1; TCRdb returns TRBD1, unconfirmable since there is no DNA. CDR3 length: 13 residues. Looked up from germline, CDR1 is SGHVS and CDR2 is FNYEAQ. CDR3 protein: CASSLEGDNEQFF.

The gene calls are TRBV2 and TRBJ1-5; TCRdb lists TRBD1, though no DNA is available to test this call. There are 15 residues in the CDR3. From germline, CDR1 is SNHLY and CDR2 FYNNEI. The CDR3: CASRLTGGKNQPQHF.

J is TRBJ2-1 and V is TRBV11-3; TCRdb picks TRBD2, but there is no DNA to check that call. The CDR3 covers 15 residues. Per the germline V gene, CDR1 is SGHNT and CDR2 is YENEEA. The CDR3 protein is CASVSRDGQNNEQFF.

J is TRBJ2-1 and V is TRBV20-1; TCRdb's D call, TRBD2, is unchecked because there is no DNA. The CDR3 covers 16 residues. CDR1 and CDR2 from the germline V gene are DFQATT and SNEGSKA (reference sequence). The CDR3 loop reads CSATGTSGRAINEQFF.

This chain links TRBV30 with TRBJ2-7; TCRdb calls TRBD1, which cannot be checked without DNA. This CDR3 contains 15 residues. CDR1 GTSNPN and CDR2 SVGIG come from the germline V gene (reference sequence). CDR3 region: CAWSGAGQGFHEQYF.

The chain has TRBV12-3 or TRBV12-4 and TRBJ2-1. The length of the CDR3 is 13 residues. This CDR3 is CASSSTDYNEQFF.

This chain uses TRBV4-1 with TRBJ2-3. The CDR3 length is 13 residues. Looked up from germline, CDR1 is MGHRA and CDR2 is YSYEKL. CDR3 protein: CASSQGFADTQYF.

The chain employs TRBV28 and TRBJ2-3; TCRdb outputs TRBD2, but without DNA this stays unchecked. The CDR3 length is 15 residues. CDR1 and CDR2 (germline): MDHEN, SYDVKM. This CDR3 is CASSFMRRGTDTQYF.

The chain has TRBV5-6 and TRBJ2-1; TCRdb picks TRBD2, but there is no DNA to check that call. The CDR3 consists of 17 residues. Germline lookup yields CDR1 SGHDT and CDR2 YYEEEE. This chain's CDR3 is CASSLPGTSVSLNEQFF.

V is TRBV4-1 and J is TRBJ2-1; the D call of TRBD2 rests on TCRdb alone, since no DNA is present to check it. CDR3 length equals 17 residues. Germline loops: CDR1 MGHRA, CDR2 YSYEKL. CDR3: CASSQDGLAGVSNEQFF.

This chain links TRBV19 with TRBJ2-1; TCRdb calls TRBD1, which cannot be checked without DNA. Germline values: CDR1 LNHDA, CDR2 SQIVND (reference sequence). The CDR3 is 15 residues long. CDR3 amino acids: CASALMTGGDDEQFF. The full variable domain, with the rest looked up from reference TRBV19 and TRBJ2-1, is DGGITQSPKYLFRKEGQNVTLSCEQNLNHDAMYWYRQDPGQGLRLIYYSQIVNDFQKGDIAEGYSVSREKKESFPLTVTSAQKNPTAFYLCASALMTGGDDEQFFGPGTRLTVL.

The chain is built from TRBV19 and TRBJ1-1; TCRdb selects TRBD1, and the lack of DNA leaves this call unchecked. This CDR3 comprises 15 residues. Germline V gene lookup returns CDR1 LNHDA and CDR2 SQIVND (reference sequence). Here the CDR3 reads CASSRRGSLNTEAFF.

CDR3 in amino acids: CASSSGGSEAFF. This chain connects TRBV7-9 to TRBJ1-1; the TCRdb call, TRBD1, lacks DNA for checking. From germline, CDR1 is SEHNR and CDR2 FQNEAQ (reference sequence). CDR3 length: 12 amino acids.

The chain combines TRBV27 with TRBJ1-5. The CDR3 contains 15 residues. CDR1 is MNHEY and CDR2 is SMNVEV in the germline V gene (reference sequence). The CDR3 sequence: CASSLGWSNNQPQHF.

The chain couples TRBV7-2 to TRBJ2-7; TCRdb's assignment of TRBD2 cannot be checked, as there is no DNA. From germline, CDR1 is SGHTA and CDR2 FQGNSA. The CDR3 spans 14 residues. CDR3 sequence reads: CASSSIAGVYEQYF.

The CDR3 sequence: CASSQTVGRRETQYF. The V call is TRBV14, the J call TRBJ2-5; the D gene TCRdb calls, TRBD2, cannot be checked with no DNA. The CDR3 totals 15 residues. CDR1 and CDR2 from the germline V gene are SGHDN and FVKESK.

The chain recombines TRBV5-5 with TRBJ2-5; TCRdb outputs TRBD2, but without DNA this stays unchecked. The CDR3 has 16 residues. Germline assignment: CDR1 SGHKS and CDR2 YYEKEE (reference sequence). The chain's CDR3 is CASSLGARLVLETQYF.

The chain links TRBV12-3 or TRBV12-4 to TRBJ2-4; absent DNA, TCRdb's TRBD1 call cannot be checked. The CDR3 has 12 amino acids. The CDR3 here is CASSLPRGIQYF.

This sequence joins TRBV12-3 or TRBV12-4 and TRBJ2-5; the D call from TCRdb, TRBD1, cannot be confirmed without DNA. The CDR3 extends over 15 amino acids. CDR3: CASSDPLSGQETQYF.

This chain links TRBV25-1 with TRBJ2-2; checking the TCRdb D call of TRBD1 is not possible without DNA. This CDR3 is built from 18 residues. Germline V gives CDR1 MGHDK, CDR2 SYGVNS. The CDR3 reads CASSTLGWGAGITGELFF. Full variable domain (outside the CDR3, taken from reference TRBV25-1 and TRBJ2-2): EADIYQTPRYLVIGTGKKITLECSQTMGHDKMYWYQQDPGMELHLIHYSYGVNSTEKGDLSSESTVSRIRTEHFPLTLESARPSHTSQYLCASSTLGWGAGITGELFFGEGSRLTVL.

This sequence joins TRBV5-6 and TRBJ2-5; the TCRdb D gene call, TRBD2, has no DNA to confirm it. From germline, CDR1 is SGHDT and CDR2 YYEEEE. This CDR3 has 18 amino acids. The CDR3 loop reads CASSFSGRAHVNQETQYF.

This CDR3 is CASAIRGATNEKLFF. This chain links TRBV6-1 with TRBJ1-4; checking the TCRdb D call of TRBD1 is not possible without DNA. This CDR3 is built from 15 residues. Germline lookup yields CDR1 MNHNS and CDR2 SASEGT.

This chain uses TRBV7-9 with TRBJ1-1; TCRdb indicates TRBD1, and absent DNA this call remains unverified. Germline loops: CDR1 SEHNR, CDR2 FQNEAQ (reference sequence). This CDR3 has 12 residues. The CDR3 sequence is CASDRGDTEAFF.

V gene TRBV6-1 combines with J gene TRBJ2-2; TCRdb lists TRBD1, though no DNA is available to test this call. Germline CDR1 and CDR2: MNHNS and SASEGT. There are 16 residues in the CDR3. CDR3 protein: CASSVEGQGRMGELFF.

V gene TRBV7-2 combines with J gene TRBJ2-7; the D gene TCRdb calls, TRBD1, cannot be checked with no DNA. Germline values: CDR1 SGHTA, CDR2 FQGNSA. This CDR3 region has 15 residues. CDR3 in amino acids: CASSGPLGLSYEQYF.

The genes are TRBV19 and TRBJ2-5; the TCRdb call, TRBD1, lacks DNA for checking. CDR3 length: 15 residues. Per the germline V gene, CDR1 is LNHDA and CDR2 is SQIVND (reference sequence). CDR3 sequence: CASSMVTGAGETQYF.